The source of this T cell receptor beta chain is a study of CD8 T cells in Susac syndrome. Random hexamers were used to reverse transcribe the RNA input (roughly 0.5 to 1 ug). The immunoSEQ assay covered 54 Vbeta and 13 Jbeta segments for CDR3. TCRdb called the immunoSEQ multiplex PCR reads again in MiXCR, with one record for every CDR3 protein. The table lists about 150,000 distinct CDR3 sequences, about 92% of them singletons. The germline V gene encodes CDR1 MNHEY and CDR2 SVGEGT. The CDR3 loop spans 13 amino acids. V was cut by 7 bases and J by 6 bases, with 13 bases left in between. High-throughput TCR beta sequencing covered peripheral CD8+ and CD4+ T cells. Healthy donors formed controls matched for age and sex. TEMRA cells were FACS-enriched, unlike CD8+ and CD4+ T cells, which were negatively isolated.

Sequencing was carried out using CD4+ T cells from PBMCs. The clonotype originates from a human donor in good health. The chain couples TRBV6-2 or TRBV6-3 to TRBJ1-5; the D gene is possibly TRBD1 (5 bases). In DNA, the CDR3 is TGTGCCAGCACCTTGACCGGGGGTCAGCCCCAGCATTTT. Amino acids: CASTLTGGQPQHF.